This T cell receptor beta chain was captured in a study of T cell changes during pregnancy in multiple sclerosis. V gave up 4 bases and J gave up 1 base; unmatched junction bases: 6. The CDR3 contains 16 residues. Per germline, CDR1 SNHLY and CDR2 FYNNEI. Repertoires were generated with immunoSEQ multiplex PCR, while TCRdb's copy carries only in-frame clones and drops some. The sample yields approximately 33,000 clones, roughly nine tenths seen once. The input for sequencing was CD4+ T cells from peripheral blood mononuclear cells, taken after pregnancy. This sequence originates from a female donor with multiple sclerosis, enrolled in a pregnancy study. The genes are TRBV2 and TRBJ2-1; TRBD2 agrees at 8 bases. In DNA form, the CDR3 reads TGTGCCAGCAGTGTTGAAGCGGGGGTATCCTACAATGAGCAGTTCTTC. Its translation: CASSVEAGVSYNEQFF.